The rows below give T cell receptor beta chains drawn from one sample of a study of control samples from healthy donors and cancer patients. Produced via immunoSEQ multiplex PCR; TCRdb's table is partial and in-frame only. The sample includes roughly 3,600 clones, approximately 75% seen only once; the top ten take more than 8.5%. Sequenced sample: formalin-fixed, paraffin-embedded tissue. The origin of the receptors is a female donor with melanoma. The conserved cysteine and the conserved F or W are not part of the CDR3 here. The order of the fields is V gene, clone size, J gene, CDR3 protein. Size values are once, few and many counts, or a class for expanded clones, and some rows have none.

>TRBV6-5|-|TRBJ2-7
ASSFPLPRSSYEQY
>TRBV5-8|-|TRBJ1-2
ASSLTGTGYT
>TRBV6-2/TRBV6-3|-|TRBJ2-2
ASSAQRLFGDTGELF
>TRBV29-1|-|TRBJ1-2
SAGGQGAFSYGYT
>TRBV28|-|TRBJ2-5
ASSPAGQGKETQY
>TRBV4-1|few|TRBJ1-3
ASSHLTAGGNTIY
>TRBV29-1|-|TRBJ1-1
SVETGTGTEAF
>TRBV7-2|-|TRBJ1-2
ASSPPGLGTFGYT
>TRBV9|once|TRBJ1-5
ASSVAGVSNQPQH
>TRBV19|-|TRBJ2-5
ATGPSHQETQY
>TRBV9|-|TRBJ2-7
ASSSWGSDEQY
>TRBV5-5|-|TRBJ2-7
ASSLRPDPYEQY
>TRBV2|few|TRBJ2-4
ASSEPPSAGGPKNIQY
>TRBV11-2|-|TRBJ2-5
ASSYSGRGQETQY
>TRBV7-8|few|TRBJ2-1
ASSWGVYNEQF
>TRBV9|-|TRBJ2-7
ASSPRTESSYEQY
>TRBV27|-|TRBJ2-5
ASSSTGLQETQY
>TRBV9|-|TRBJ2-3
ASSPLAGLPPPDTQY
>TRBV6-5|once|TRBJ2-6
ASSPRTGANVLT
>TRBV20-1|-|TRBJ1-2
SAGGTGGRGYT
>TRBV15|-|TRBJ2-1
ATRLRPDRGNDEQF
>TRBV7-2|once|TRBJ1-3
ASSLLDAPGNTIY
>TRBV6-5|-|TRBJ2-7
ASRSRSGGAYEQY
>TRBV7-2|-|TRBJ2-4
ASSLGGGGENIQY
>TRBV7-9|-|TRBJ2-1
ASSLPKESGRSYNEQF
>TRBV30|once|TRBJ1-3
AWSGAQGGNTIY
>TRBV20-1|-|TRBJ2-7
SASGSGPQIGSGYEQY
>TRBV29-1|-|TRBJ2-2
SVRATGVGGELF
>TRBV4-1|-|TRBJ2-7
ASSPKWDGWDEQY
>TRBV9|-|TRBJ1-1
ASSQTGEAEAF
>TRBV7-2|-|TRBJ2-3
ASSLEWGRDTQY
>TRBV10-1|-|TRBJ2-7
ASSETGTSGAVMEQY
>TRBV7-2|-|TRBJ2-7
ASSLSGMGSYEQY
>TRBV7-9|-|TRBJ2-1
ASGHYNEQF
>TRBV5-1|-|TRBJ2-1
ASSSGGYPGTKNNEQF
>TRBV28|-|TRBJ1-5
ASSLPGGRYSNQPQH
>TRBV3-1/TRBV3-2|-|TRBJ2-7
ASSQYYEQY
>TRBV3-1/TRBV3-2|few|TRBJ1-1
ASSQRGGQRGTEAF